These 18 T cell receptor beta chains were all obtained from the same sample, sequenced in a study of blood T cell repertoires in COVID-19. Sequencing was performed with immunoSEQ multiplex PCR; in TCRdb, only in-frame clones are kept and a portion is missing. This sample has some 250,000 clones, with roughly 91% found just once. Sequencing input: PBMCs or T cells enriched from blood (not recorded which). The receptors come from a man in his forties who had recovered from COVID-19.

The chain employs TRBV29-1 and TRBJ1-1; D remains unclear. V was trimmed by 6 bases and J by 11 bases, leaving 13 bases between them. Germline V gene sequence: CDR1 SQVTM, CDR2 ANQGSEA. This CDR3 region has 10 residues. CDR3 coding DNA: TGCAGCGTAGAAACCCAGCGGGCTTTCTTT. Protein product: CSVETQRAFF. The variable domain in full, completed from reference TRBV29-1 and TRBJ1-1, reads SAVISQKPSRDICQRGTSLTIQCQVDSQVTMMFWYRQQPGQSLTLIATANQGSEATYESGFVIDKFPISRPNLTFSTLTVSNMSPEDSSIYLCSVETQRAFFGQGTRLTVV.

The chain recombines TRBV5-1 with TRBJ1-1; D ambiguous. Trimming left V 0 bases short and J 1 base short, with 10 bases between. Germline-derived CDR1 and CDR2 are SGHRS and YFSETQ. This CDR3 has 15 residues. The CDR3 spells CASSLVAHANTEAFF. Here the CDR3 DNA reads TGCGCCAGCAGCTTGGTAGCCCATGCGAACACTGAAGCTTTCTTT.

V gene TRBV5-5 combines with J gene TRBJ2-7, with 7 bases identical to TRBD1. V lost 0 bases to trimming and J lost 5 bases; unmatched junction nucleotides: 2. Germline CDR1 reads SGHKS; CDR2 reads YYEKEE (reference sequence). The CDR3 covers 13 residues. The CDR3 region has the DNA TGTGCCAGCAGCTTGGCCGGGACAGACGAGCAGTACTTC. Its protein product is CASSLAGTDEQYF.

The CDR3 bases are TGTGCCAGCAGTGAGAGGGCTAGCGGGGCCCCGGAGCAGTTCTTC. Its protein product is CASSERASGAPEQFF. This rearrangement joins TRBV6-1 to TRBJ2-1, with 9 nucleotides matching TRBD2. The CDR3 sequence is 15 residues long. The ends lost 3 bases at V and 10 bases at J; junction bases unmatched: 10. Per the germline V gene, CDR1 is MNHNS and CDR2 is SASEGT.

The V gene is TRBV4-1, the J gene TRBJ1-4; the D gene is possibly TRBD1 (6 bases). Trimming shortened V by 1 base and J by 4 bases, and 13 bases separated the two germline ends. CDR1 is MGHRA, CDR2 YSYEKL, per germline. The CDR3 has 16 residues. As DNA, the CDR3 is TGCGCCAGCAGCCAAGGATTACCAGGGGTTAATGAAAAACTGTTTTTT. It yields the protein CASSQGLPGVNEKLFF.

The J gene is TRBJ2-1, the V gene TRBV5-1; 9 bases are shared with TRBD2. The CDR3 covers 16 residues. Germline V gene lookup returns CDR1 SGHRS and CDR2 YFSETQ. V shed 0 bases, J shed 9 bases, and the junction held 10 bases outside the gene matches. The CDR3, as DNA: TGCGCCAGCAGCTTGGTAGGGACTAGCTCGATGGGTGAGCAGTTCTTC. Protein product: CASSLVGTSSMGEQFF.

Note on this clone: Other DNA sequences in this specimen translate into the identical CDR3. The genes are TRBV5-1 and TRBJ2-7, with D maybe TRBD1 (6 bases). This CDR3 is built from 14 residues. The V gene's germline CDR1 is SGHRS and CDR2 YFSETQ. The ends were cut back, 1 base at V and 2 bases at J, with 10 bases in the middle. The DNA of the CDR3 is TGCGCCAGCAGCTTGTTACAGGGCGCCTACGAGCAGTACTTC. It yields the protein CASSLLQGAYEQYF.

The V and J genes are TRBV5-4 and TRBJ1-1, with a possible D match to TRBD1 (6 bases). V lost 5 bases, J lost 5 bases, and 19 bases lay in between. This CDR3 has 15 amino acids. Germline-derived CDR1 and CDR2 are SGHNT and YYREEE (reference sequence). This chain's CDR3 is CASRYRATGRTEAFF. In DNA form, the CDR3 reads TGTGCCAGCAGATACCGCGCAACAGGGAGAACTGAAGCTTTCTTT.

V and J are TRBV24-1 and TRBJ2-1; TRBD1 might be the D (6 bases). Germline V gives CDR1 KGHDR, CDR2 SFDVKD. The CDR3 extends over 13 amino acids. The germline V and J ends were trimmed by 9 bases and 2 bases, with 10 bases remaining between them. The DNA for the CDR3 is TGTGCCACCGAAGGGGGACCCTACAATGAGCAGTTCTTC. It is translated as CATEGGPYNEQFF.

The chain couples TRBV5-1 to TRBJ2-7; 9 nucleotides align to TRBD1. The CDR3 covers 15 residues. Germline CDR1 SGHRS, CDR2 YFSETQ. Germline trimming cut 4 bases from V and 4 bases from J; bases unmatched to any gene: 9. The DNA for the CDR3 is TGCGCCAGCAGCAATCCGGGACAGGGCTATTACGAGCAGTACTTC. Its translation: CASSNPGQGYYEQYF.

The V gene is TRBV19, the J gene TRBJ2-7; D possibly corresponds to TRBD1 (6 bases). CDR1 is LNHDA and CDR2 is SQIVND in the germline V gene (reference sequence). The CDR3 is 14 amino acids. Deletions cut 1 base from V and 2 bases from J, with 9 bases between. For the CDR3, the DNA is TGTGCCAGTAGTATAGGGACAGACGCCTACGAGCAGTACTTC. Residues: CASSIGTDAYEQYF.

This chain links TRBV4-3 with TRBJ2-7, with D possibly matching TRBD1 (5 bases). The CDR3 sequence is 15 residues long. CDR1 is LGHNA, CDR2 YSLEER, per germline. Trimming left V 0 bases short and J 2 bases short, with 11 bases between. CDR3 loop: CASSQDRARTYEQYF. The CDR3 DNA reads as TGCGCCAGCAGCCAAGACAGGGCACGGACCTACGAGCAGTACTTC.

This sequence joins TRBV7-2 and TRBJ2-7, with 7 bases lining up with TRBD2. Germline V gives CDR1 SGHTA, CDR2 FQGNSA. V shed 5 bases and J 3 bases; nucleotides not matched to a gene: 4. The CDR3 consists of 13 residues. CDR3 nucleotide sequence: TGTGCCAGCAGCGACCGGGACTACTACGAGCAGTACTTC. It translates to CASSDRDYYEQYF.

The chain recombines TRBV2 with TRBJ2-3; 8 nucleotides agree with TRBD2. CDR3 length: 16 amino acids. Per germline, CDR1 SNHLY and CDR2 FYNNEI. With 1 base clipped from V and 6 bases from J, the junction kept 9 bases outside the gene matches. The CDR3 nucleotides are TGTGCCAGCAGTGAAGGGGTAGCGGGGCCGTTCGATACGCAGTATTTT. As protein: CASSEGVAGPFDTQYF.

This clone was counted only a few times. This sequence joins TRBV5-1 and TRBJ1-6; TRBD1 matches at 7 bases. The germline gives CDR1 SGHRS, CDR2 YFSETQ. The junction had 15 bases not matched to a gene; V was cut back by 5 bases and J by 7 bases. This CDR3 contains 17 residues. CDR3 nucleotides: TGCGCCAGCAGTCCACGAACCGACAGGGCATTGAATTCACCCCTCCACTTT. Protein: CASSPRTDRALNSPLHF.

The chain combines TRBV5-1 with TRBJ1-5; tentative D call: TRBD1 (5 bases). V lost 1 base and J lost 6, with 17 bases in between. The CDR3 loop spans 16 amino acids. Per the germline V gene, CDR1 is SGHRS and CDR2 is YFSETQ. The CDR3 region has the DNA TGCGCCAGCAGCTTGTGGGGTCAGGGCTCAGGTCAGCCCCAGCATTTT. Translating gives CASSLWGQGSGQPQHF.

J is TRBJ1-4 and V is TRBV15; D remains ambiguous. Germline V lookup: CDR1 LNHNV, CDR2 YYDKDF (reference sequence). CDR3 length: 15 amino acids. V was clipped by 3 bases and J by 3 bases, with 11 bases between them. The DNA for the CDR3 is TGTGCCACCAGCAGCAGCAGGTCGGCTAATGAAAAACTGTTTTTT. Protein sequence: CATSSSRSANEKLFF.

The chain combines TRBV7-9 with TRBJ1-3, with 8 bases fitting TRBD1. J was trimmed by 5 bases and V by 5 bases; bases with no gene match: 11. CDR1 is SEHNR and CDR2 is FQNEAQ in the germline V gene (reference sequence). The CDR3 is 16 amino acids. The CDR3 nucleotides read TGTGCCAGCAGCGAAACCGGGACAGGAAGGCGAAACACCATATATTTT. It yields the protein CASSETGTGRRNTIYF.